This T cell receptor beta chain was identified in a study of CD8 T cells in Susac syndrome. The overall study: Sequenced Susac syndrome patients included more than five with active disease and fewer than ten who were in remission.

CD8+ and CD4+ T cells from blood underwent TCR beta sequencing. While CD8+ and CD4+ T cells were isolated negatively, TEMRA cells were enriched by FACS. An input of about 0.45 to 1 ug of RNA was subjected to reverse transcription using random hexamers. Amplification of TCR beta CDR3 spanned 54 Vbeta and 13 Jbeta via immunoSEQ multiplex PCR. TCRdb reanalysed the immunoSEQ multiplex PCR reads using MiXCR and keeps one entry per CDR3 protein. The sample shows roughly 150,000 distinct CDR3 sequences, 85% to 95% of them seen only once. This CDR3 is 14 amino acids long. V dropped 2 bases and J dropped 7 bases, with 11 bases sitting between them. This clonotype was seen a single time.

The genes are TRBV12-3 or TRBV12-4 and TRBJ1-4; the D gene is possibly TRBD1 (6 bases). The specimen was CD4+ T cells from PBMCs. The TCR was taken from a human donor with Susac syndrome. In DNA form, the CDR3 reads TGTGCCAGCAGTTTAAGGAAGGGGGGTGAAAAACTGTTTTTT. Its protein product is CASSLRKGGEKLFF.